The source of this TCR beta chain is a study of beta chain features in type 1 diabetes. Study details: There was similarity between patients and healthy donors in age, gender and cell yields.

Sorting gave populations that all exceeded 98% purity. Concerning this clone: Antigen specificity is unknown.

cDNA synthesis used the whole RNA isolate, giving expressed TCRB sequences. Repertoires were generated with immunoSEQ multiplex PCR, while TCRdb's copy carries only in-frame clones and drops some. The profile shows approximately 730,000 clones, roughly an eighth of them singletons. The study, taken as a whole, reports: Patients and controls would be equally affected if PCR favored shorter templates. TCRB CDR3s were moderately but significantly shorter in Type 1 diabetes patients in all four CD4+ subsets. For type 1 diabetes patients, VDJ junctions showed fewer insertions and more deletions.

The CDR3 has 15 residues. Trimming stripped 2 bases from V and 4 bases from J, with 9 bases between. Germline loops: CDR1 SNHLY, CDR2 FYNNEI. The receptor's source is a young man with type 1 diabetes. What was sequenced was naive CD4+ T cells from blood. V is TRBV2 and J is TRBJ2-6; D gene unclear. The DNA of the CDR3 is TGTGCCAGCAGTGAAAACAGCTACGGGGCCAACGTCCTGACTTTC. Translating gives CASSENSYGANVLTF.